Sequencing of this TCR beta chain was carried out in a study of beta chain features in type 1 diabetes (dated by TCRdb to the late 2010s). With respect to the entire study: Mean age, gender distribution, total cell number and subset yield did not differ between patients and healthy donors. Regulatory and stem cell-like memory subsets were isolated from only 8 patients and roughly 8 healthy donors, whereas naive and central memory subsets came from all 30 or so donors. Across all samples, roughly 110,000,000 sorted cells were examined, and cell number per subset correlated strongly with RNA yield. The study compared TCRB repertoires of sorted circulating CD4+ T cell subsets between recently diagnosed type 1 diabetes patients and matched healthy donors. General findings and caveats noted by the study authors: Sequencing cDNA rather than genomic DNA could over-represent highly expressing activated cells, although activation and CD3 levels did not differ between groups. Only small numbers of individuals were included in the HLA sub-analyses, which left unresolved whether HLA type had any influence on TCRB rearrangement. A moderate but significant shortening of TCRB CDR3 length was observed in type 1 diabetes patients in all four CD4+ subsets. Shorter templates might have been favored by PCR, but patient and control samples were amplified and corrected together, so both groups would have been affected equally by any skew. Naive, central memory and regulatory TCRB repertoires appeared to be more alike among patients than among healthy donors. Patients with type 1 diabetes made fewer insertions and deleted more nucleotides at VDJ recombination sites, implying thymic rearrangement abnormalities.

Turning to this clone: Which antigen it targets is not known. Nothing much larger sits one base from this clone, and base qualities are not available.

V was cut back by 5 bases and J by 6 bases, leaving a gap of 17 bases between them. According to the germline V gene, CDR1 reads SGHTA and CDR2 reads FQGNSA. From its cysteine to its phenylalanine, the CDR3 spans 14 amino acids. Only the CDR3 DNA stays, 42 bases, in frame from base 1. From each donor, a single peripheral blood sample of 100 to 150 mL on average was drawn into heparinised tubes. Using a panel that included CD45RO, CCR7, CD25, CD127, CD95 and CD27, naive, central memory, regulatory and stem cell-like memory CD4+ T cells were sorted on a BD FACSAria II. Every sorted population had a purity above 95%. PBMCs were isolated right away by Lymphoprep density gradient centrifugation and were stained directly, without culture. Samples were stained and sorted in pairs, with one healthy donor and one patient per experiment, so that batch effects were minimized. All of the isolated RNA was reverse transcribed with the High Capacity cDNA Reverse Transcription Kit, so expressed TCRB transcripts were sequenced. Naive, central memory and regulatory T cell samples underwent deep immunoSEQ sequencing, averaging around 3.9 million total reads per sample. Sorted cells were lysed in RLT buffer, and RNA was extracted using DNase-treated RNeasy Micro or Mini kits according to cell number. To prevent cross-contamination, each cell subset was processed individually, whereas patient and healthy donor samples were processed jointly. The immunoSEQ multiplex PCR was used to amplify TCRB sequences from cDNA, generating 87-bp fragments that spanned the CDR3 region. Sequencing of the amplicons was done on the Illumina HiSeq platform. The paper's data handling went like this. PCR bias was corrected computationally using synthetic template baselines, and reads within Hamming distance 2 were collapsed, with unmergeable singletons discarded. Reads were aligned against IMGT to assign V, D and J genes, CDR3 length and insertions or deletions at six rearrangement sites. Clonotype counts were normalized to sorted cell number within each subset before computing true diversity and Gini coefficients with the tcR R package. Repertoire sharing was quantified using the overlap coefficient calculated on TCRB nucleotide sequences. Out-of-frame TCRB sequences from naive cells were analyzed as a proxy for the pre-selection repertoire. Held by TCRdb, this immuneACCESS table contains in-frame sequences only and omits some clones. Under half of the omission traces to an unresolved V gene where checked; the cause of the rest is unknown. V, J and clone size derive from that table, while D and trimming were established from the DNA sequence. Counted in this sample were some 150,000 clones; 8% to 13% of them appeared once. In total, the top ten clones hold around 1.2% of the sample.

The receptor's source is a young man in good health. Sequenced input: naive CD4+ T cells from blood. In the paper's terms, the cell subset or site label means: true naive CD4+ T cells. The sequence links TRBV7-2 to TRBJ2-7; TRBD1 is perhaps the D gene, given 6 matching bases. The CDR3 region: CASSPQGQGGEQYF. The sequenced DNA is TGTGCCAGCAGCCCCCAGGGGCAGGGCGGCGAGCAGTACTTC.